The 25 T cell receptor beta chains reported below all come from one sample, sequenced in a study of T-cell reconstitution after alpha-beta-depleted transplantation in children. Using unique molecular identifiers, the investigators prepared the TCRbeta library. TCRdb reanalysed the PCR reads using MiXCR and keeps one entry per CDR3 protein. The sample lists some 2,900 distinct CDR3 sequences; around 20% were seen once. Sequenced here: PBMCs, mostly from graft donor cells, sampled 60 days after TCRalphabeta/CD19-depleted stem cell transplant. The receptors come from a female patient aged 10 to 17 who had a stem cell transplant for acute lymphoblastic leukemia, so the T cells may come from the graft donor.

This clonotype appeared many times. CDR3 loop: CASSPSGPYNSPLHF. The CDR3 DNA sequence: TGTGCCAGCAGCCCCTCAGGGCCCTATAATTCACCCCTCCACTTT. The chain links TRBV14 to TRBJ1-6, with D maybe TRBD1 (5 bases). The CDR3 length is 15 residues. Trimming removed 4 bases at V and 2 bases at J, with 9 bases between. The germline gives CDR1 SGHDN, CDR2 FVKESK.

This clonotype was counted many times. This rearrangement joins TRBV11-1 to TRBJ2-7, with 12 bases matching TRBD2. The CDR3 has 19 amino acids. V gave up 4 bases and J gave up 6 bases; unmatched junction bases: 19. Germline CDR1 reads SGHAT; CDR2 reads FQDESV (reference sequence). The CDR3: CASSSSYSSETSGRSEQYF. The DNA of the CDR3 is TGTGCCAGCAGCTCTTCCTACAGTTCGGAGACTAGCGGGAGATCCGAGCAGTACTTC.

This clonotype is medium-sized (0.01 to 0.1%) in the sample. The chain combines TRBV6-2 or TRBV6-3 with TRBJ2-3; 11 bases match TRBD2. The V gene's germline CDR1 is MNHEY and CDR2 SVGEGT. The CDR3 covers 16 residues. J gave up 5 bases and V 6 bases, and 10 bases lay outside the gene matches. The CDR3 sequence is CASSQGLAAIQDTQYF. Here the CDR3 DNA reads TGTGCCAGCAGCCAGGGACTAGCGGCGATCCAAGATACGCAGTATTTT.

This clonotype appeared once. The rearrangement joins TRBV4-2 to TRBJ2-7; 7 bases align to TRBD2. Germline values: CDR1 LGHNA, CDR2 YNFKEQ. There are 15 residues in the CDR3. V gave up 0 bases and J gave up 4 bases; unmatched junction bases: 6. The DNA of the CDR3 is TGTGCCAGCAGCCAAGAAGTCGGGAGGTATTACGAGCAGTACTTC. It is translated as CASSQEVGRYYEQYF.

This chain links TRBV12-3 or TRBV12-4 with TRBJ2-1; tentative D call: TRBD1 (6 bases). V lost 5 bases to trimming and J lost 15 bases, with 14 bases between them. This CDR3 comprises 11 residues. The CDR3 DNA is TGTGCCAGCAGTGCTGCAGGGGATCGGTTCTTC. Its translation: CASSAAGDRFF.

By share, this clonotype counts as medium-sized. The chain uses TRBV6-5 and TRBJ1-5; 9 bases line up with TRBD1. V lost 6 bases to trimming and J lost 2 bases; unmatched junction nucleotides: 11. The length of the CDR3 is 17 residues. Germline CDR1 reads MNHEY; CDR2 reads SVGAGI. The CDR3 sequence: CASRRFGTGIGNQPQHF. CDR3 nucleotides: TGTGCCAGCAGGCGTTTCGGGACAGGGATTGGCAATCAGCCCCAGCATTTT.

This clonotype has at least ten counts. This chain links TRBV7-9 with TRBJ2-5; D call uncertain. The CDR3 has 14 residues. CDR1 SEHNR and CDR2 FQNEAQ come from the germline V gene (reference sequence). The V and J ends lost 1 base and 5 bases respectively, with 11 bases between them. The DNA for the CDR3 is TGTGCCAGCAGCTTAGATAGTCCTAGTGAGACCCAGTACTTC. As protein: CASSLDSPSETQYF.

The rearrangement links TRBV27 to TRBJ2-3; 10 positions agree with TRBD2. V dropped 5 bases and J dropped 4; count of bases not matched to a gene: 9. Germline values: CDR1 MNHEY, CDR2 SMNVEV (reference sequence). The CDR3 loop spans 16 amino acids. The CDR3 DNA follows: TGTGCCAGCAGTCAAACGCTAGCGGGGGCCTCAGATACGCAGTATTTT. Its translation: CASSQTLAGASDTQYF.

This clonotype has a count of ten or more. The chain couples TRBV6-5 to TRBJ1-6, with a weak D call TRBD1 (6 bases). CDR3 length: 13 residues. Trimming shortened V by 8 bases and J by 7 bases, and 12 bases separated the two germline ends. Looked up from germline, CDR1 is MNHEY and CDR2 is SVGAGI. The CDR3 coding sequence is TGTGCCAGCTCCAGGACAGTGAATTCACCCCTCCACTTT. It codes for CASSRTVNSPLHF.

This clonotype was recorded many times. V is TRBV18 and J is TRBJ1-1, with 8 bases aligning to TRBD1. There are 14 residues in the CDR3. Unmatched junction bases numbered 3, after V lost 1 base and J lost 5 bases. Germline CDR1 reads KGHSH; CDR2 reads LQKENI. The CDR3 loop reads CASSPLDRGTEAFF. DNA for the CDR3: TGTGCCAGCTCACCACTTGACAGGGGAACTGAAGCTTTCTTT.

This clonotype was found many times. This chain links TRBV6-5 with TRBJ1-1, with a possible D match to TRBD1 (5 bases). Germline CDR1 and CDR2: MNHEY and SVGAGI. The length of the CDR3 is 14 residues. The V and J ends lost 6 bases and 6 bases respectively, with 17 bases between them. The CDR3 coding sequence is TGTGCCAGCAGAACTCCAGGGATTGCTGCTGAAGCTTTCTTT. The encoded protein is CASRTPGIAAEAFF.

This clonotype was picked up a small number of times. This chain joins TRBV5-1 and TRBJ1-1, with no clear D. CDR3 size: 13 residues. Trimming took off 2 bases at V and 7 bases at J, with 12 bases between the two ends. CDR1 is SGHRS and CDR2 is YFSETQ in the germline V gene. The CDR3 sequence is CASSFNSNNEAFF. Here the CDR3 DNA reads TGCGCCAGCAGCTTTAACAGTAATAATGAAGCTTTCTTT.

There are many counts of this clonotype. The genes are TRBV28 and TRBJ2-5, with D possibly TRBD2 on 5 matching bases. Germline V gene lookup returns CDR1 MDHEN and CDR2 SYDVKM. The germline V and J ends were trimmed by 3 bases and 5 bases, with 22 bases remaining between them. There are 17 residues in the CDR3. CDR3 sequence reads: CASSFGAIGLAKETQYF. The DNA of the CDR3 is TGTGCCAGCAGTTTCGGCGCTATCGGCCTAGCCAAGGAGACCCAGTACTTC. Variable domain in full (rest from reference TRBV28 and TRBJ2-5): DVKVTQSSRYLVKRTGEKVFLECVQDMDHENMFWYRQDPGLGLRLIYFSYDVKMKEKGDIPEGYSVSREKKERFSLILESASTNQTSMYLCASSFGAIGLAKETQYFGPGTRLLVL.

The rearrangement joins TRBV30 to TRBJ1-5; D gene unclear. The V end was cut by 5 bases, the J end by 9 bases, with 23 bases between. CDR3 length: 15 residues. Per the germline V gene, CDR1 is GTSNPN and CDR2 is SVGIG (reference sequence). CDR3 in amino acids: CAWSNPGEPFRPQHF. For the CDR3, the DNA is TGTGCCTGGTCTAACCCCGGGGAACCTTTTCGGCCCCAGCATTTT.

This clonotype has a count of ten or more. V usage is TRBV6-6 and J usage is TRBJ2-7; D remains ambiguous. CDR1 is MNHNY, CDR2 SVGAGI, per germline (reference sequence). V was pared by 6 bases and J by 0 bases, with 15 bases between. This CDR3 region has 15 residues. The CDR3 loop is CASRLAGDASYEQYF. The CDR3 region has the DNA TGTGCCAGCAGGCTCGCCGGTGATGCCTCCTACGAGCAGTACTTC.

Relative to its sample, this clonotype is medium-sized (0.01 to 0.1%). The V gene is TRBV6-5, the J gene TRBJ1-4; a weak D match, TRBD1 (5 bases). V lost 8 bases, J lost 2 bases, and 9 bases lay in between. There are 13 residues in the CDR3. Per the germline V gene, CDR1 is MNHEY and CDR2 is SVGAGI. The CDR3 sequence is CASSRDTNEKLFF. For the CDR3, the DNA is TGTGCCAGCTCTCGGGACACTAATGAAAAACTGTTTTTT.

This clonotype was counted ten times or more. This sequence joins TRBV6-2 or TRBV6-3 and TRBJ2-5; the D gene is possibly TRBD1 (5 bases). Trimming removed 10 bases from V and 9 bases from J, with 18 bases in between. This CDR3 contains 12 residues. Germline CDR1 is MNHEY and CDR2 is SVGEGT. For the CDR3, the DNA is TGTGCCACTCGAGGCGACTCAGGGTCCCAGTACTTC. As protein: CATRGDSGSQYF.

In this sample, this clonotype turned up many times. For the CDR3, the DNA is TGCGCCAGCAGCCCTTGGGACAGGGGGCGCAGGTGGGAGCAGTACTTC. It is translated as CASSPWDRGRRWEQYF. The chain links TRBV4-1 to TRBJ2-7; 12 bases align to TRBD1. There are 16 residues in the CDR3. Germline lookup yields CDR1 MGHRA and CDR2 YSYEKL. V was clipped by 4 bases and J by 7 bases; unmatched bases: 11.

This clonotype was observed many times. The V gene is TRBV4-1, the J gene TRBJ1-3, with D perhaps matching TRBD1 (6 bases). There are 14 residues in the CDR3. The germline CDR1 and CDR2 sequences are MGHRA and YSYEKL. V was trimmed by 0 bases and J by 5 bases, leaving 8 bases between them. The CDR3 nucleotides are TGCGCCAGCAGCCAAGATACAGGGAGAAACACCATATATTTT. Protein sequence: CASSQDTGRNTIYF.

V is TRBV5-1 and J is TRBJ2-7; 8 bases align to TRBD1. CDR3 length equals 15 residues. J lost 1 base, V lost 1 base, and 4 bases had no gene match. Germline values: CDR1 SGHRS, CDR2 YFSETQ. CDR3 sequence reads: CASSLRDRNSYEQYF. The CDR3 DNA follows: TGCGCCAGCAGCTTGAGGGACAGGAATTCCTACGAGCAGTACTTC.

Within the sample, this clonotype is large. The chain combines TRBV20-1 with TRBJ1-5; D ambiguous. Trimming took 6 bases from V and 0 from J, leaving 24 bases between them. This CDR3 region has 18 residues. Germline CDR1 and CDR2: DFQATT and SNEGSKA (reference sequence). DNA for the CDR3: TGCAGTGCACCCGGGCCGGACCGTACCCCCTATAGCAATCAGCCCCAGCATTTT. This translates into CSAPGPDRTPYSNQPQHF.

In its sample, this clonotype is large. The chain recombines TRBV27 with TRBJ1-5; 8 bases are shared with TRBD1. Germline CDR1 is MNHEY and CDR2 is SMNVEV (reference sequence). CDR3 size: 15 residues. The junction had 5 bases not matched to a gene; V was cut back by 3 bases and J by 4 bases. The CDR3, as DNA: TGTGCCAGCAGTTTTGCAGGGGGCCCGAATCAGCCCCAGCATTTT. Its translation is CASSFAGGPNQPQHF.

This clonotype is termed medium-sized. The chain carries TRBV5-4 and TRBJ1-2, with 9 bases matching TRBD1. Looked up from germline, CDR1 is SGHNT and CDR2 is YYREEE (reference sequence). This CDR3 is 17 amino acids long. V dropped 0 bases and J dropped 7; count of bases not matched to a gene: 13. In nucleotides, the CDR3 is TGTGCCAGCAGCTTGGATGGGCCCTACAGGGGGCCTAGTGGCTACACCTTC. Its protein product is CASSLDGPYRGPSGYTF. The variable domain in full, completed from reference TRBV5-4 and TRBJ1-2, reads ETGVTQSPTHLIKTRGQQVTLRCSSQSGHNTVSWYQQALGQGPQFIFQYYREEENGRGNFPPRFSGLQFPNYSSELNVNALELDDSALYLCASSLDGPYRGPSGYTFGSGTRLTVV.

This clonotype is judged medium-sized. This chain links TRBV7-9 with TRBJ2-1; TRBD1 or TRBD2 may be the D gene (5 bases each). Looked up from germline, CDR1 is SEHNR and CDR2 is FQNEAQ (reference sequence). The V gene lost 0 bases and the J gene lost 15 bases, with 12 bases spanning the gap. The length of the CDR3 is 12 residues. CDR3 in DNA: TGTGCCAGCAGCTTAGCGCGAGGGGTTCGGTTCTTC. Translation: CASSLARGVRFF.

This clonotype is judged medium-sized (0.01 to 0.1%). The chain links TRBV10-3 to TRBJ2-1; either TRBD1 or TRBD2 may supply D (5 bases each). The CDR3 has 13 amino acids. Germline V CDR1 and CDR2: ENHRY, SYGVKD. The germline V and J ends were trimmed by 7 bases and 8 bases, with 15 bases remaining between them. CDR3 protein: CAITSSTGHEQFF. The CDR3 nucleotides are TGTGCCATCACGTCTAGCACAGGCCATGAGCAGTTCTTC.